This T cell receptor (beta chain) stems from a study of blood T cell repertoires in COVID-19 (dated by TCRdb to the early 2020s). About the full investigation: Samples from collaborators originated in the United States, Italy and Spain and spanned both the acute and convalescent phases of COVID-19. The material from the prospective study consisted of cDNA or gDNA derived from T cells, B-cell-depleted T cells, or PBMCs. Deeply sampled blood TCRbeta repertoires from subjects exposed to, actively infected with, or recovered from COVID-19 were included in the dataset. The repertoires were released in a freely available public database intended as a resource for research on the immune response to SARS-CoV-2. Samples came from the ongoing ImmuneRACE study (first 160 participants) plus 1,254 subjects from 6 global collaborators. The sample metadata nearly always contained a de-identified subject ID, COVID-19 status, age in years and sex. HLA class I and class II types, where available, came from metadata supplied by the sample provider rather than from assay-based typing. The full study reports these points: Clinical and demographic metadata were provided uncurated, with the amount varying by source and participant.

Points on this clone: Its antigen is unknown. Base qualities are not provided; no much larger clone lies one nucleotide away.

CDR3 length: 13 amino acids, cysteine to phenylalanine. Just CDR3 DNA is preserved here, 39 bases in frame from base 1. From V the trimming removes 5 bases and from J it removes 11 bases, while the gene matches leave 11 bases of the junction unaccounted for. CDR1 and CDR2 are read off the germline V gene (reference sequence) as GTSNPN and SVGIG. In the prospective study, participants were roughly 18 to 90 years old, resided in 25 or so geographic areas of the United States, and were enrolled through a virtual design. To assign participants to cohorts, the prospective study relied on clinical history that participants themselves reported in a screening survey and a study questionnaire. Exposed participants were defined as having been in contact with someone with a PCR-confirmed or clinician-diagnosed COVID-19 case within 2 weeks of study entry. Mobile phlebotomists in the prospective study collected whole blood, serum and a nasopharyngeal or oropharyngeal swab from every participant. Over a roughly two-month period, participants in the prospective study had the option of providing additional blood draws and questionnaires. Before DNA extraction, prospective study blood samples were shipped either frozen or at room temperature.

The immunoSEQ Assay, a bias-controlled multiplex PCR, was used to amplify TCRbeta CDR3 regions from genomic DNA. As for the original processing: Within the assay, amplification of reference gene primers was used to estimate how many nucleated cells each sample contained. To quantify the absolute abundance of each unique TCRbeta CDR3 rearrangement, sequence reads were collapsed and filtered. For each sample, productive Simpson clonality was calculated as the square root of Simpson's diversity index across productive rearrangements. TCRdb re-hosts the immuneACCESS table, in-frame sequences only. Its copies lack some clones; in the studies checked, an unresolved V gene accounts for under half of them, and the cause for the rest is not known. Clone size and the V and J calls come from that table; the DNA yielded D and trimming. This sample gives 350,000 to 450,000 clones in total; 90% to 95% of them show up just once. In total, the top ten clones hold over 0.7% of the sample.

The TCR comes from a woman aged 40 to 49 who had been exposed to COVID-19. Recombination joined TRBV30 with TRBJ1-1; 10 bases in the junction line up with TRBD1. The specimen was PBMCs or T cells enriched from blood (not recorded which). The CDR3 protein is CAWAETGGSTAFF. The nucleotide sequence is TGTGCCTGGGCCGAGACAGGGGGCAGTACCGCTTTCTTT.